This entry lists 19 T cell receptor beta chains sequenced from one sample in a study of blood T cell repertoires in COVID-19. Sequencing used immunoSEQ multiplex PCR; TCRdb keeps in-frame clones, though not all of them. The sample lists hundreds of thousands of clones, around nine tenths occurring once. Sequencing used peripheral blood. These receptors all come from a human donor in a cohort sampled during active COVID-19.

This clone has only a few counts. The chain uses TRBV4-1 and TRBJ1-4; D is possibly TRBD1 (5 bases). Germline V gene lookup returns CDR1 MGHRA and CDR2 YSYEKL. The CDR3 length is 15 residues. The V and J ends lost 4 bases and 6 bases respectively, with 15 bases between them. The CDR3 spells CASSPNFGGDEKLFF. In nucleotides, the CDR3 is TGCGCCAGCAGCCCAAACTTTGGAGGGGATGAAAAACTGTTTTTT.

The chain joins TRBV19 to TRBJ2-7; unclear D gene. The CDR3 is 14 amino acids. The germline V gene encodes CDR1 LNHDA and CDR2 SQIVND (reference sequence). The V end lost 7 bases, the J end lost 1 base, and 14 bases lay between the germline ends. CDR3: CASKRGPESYEQYF. DNA for the CDR3: TGTGCCAGTAAAAGAGGCCCGGAGTCCTACGAGCAGTACTTC.

The rearrangement uses TRBV5-6 and TRBJ2-1; TRBD1 aligns across 8 bases. Germline V CDR1 and CDR2: SGHDT, YYEEEE. V shed 1 base, J shed 3 bases, and the junction held 6 bases outside the gene matches. The CDR3 runs to 16 residues. The CDR3 loop reads CASSLIKTGVYNEQFF. The CDR3 DNA is TGTGCCAGCAGCTTGATAAAGACAGGGGTCTACAATGAGCAGTTCTTC.

The CDR3 coding sequence is TGTGCCAGCAGTTCTAGCGGGAAACAAGAGACCCAGTACTTC. This translates into CASSSSGKQETQYF. The chain is built from TRBV6-5 and TRBJ2-5; 9 bases are shared with TRBD2. The germline gives CDR1 MNHEY, CDR2 SVGAGI. V lost 4 bases and J lost 2; bases outside the gene matches: 2. CDR3 length: 14 residues.

The rearrangement links TRBV5-1 to TRBJ1-2; TRBD1 is a possible D gene (5 bases). The V end was cut by 2 bases, the J end by 1 base, with 12 bases between. This CDR3 is 15 amino acids long. From germline, CDR1 is SGHRS and CDR2 YFSETQ. The CDR3 here is CASSFMEGLNYGYTF. CDR3 DNA: TGCGCCAGCAGCTTTATGGAGGGACTTAACTATGGCTACACCTTC.

This clone was counted a single time. V usage is TRBV7-6 and J usage is TRBJ1-6; 7 bases fit TRBD1. The germline CDR1 and CDR2 sequences are SGHVS and FNYEAQ. The CDR3 consists of 13 residues. The J segment lost 8 bases and the V segment lost 8 bases, leaving 6 bases of the junction unmatched. The CDR3 spells CASSGTEDSPLHF. CDR3 nucleotide sequence: TGTGCCAGCTCGGGGACAGAAGATTCACCCCTCCACTTT.

The chain recombines TRBV5-4 with TRBJ1-1; TRBD1 matches at 8 bases. V lost 5 bases, J lost 1 base, and 7 bases stayed unmatched. This CDR3 is 15 amino acids long. CDR1 and CDR2 (germline): SGHNT, YYREEE (reference sequence). The CDR3, as DNA: TGTGCCAGCAGGCAGACAGGGGCTAGGAACACTGAAGCTTTCTTT. Encoded protein: CASRQTGARNTEAFF. Using reference TRBV5-4 and TRBJ1-1 for the parts outside the CDR3, the full variable domain is ETGVTQSPTHLIKTRGQQVTLRCSSQSGHNTVSWYQQALGQGPQFIFQYYREEENGRGNFPPRFSGLQFPNYSSELNVNALELDDSALYLCASRQTGARNTEAFFGQGTRLTVV.

This chain uses TRBV24-1 with TRBJ2-3; TRBD2 aligns across 15 bases. This CDR3 spans 16 amino acids. Germline assignment: CDR1 KGHDR and CDR2 SFDVKD. Trimming at V came to 4 bases and at J to 6 bases, leaving 4 bases not matched to a gene. The CDR3 sequence is CATSDRGTSGRDTQYF. CDR3 in DNA: TGTGCCACCAGTGACCGAGGGACTAGCGGGAGGGATACGCAGTATTTT.

This clone came up a few times. The chain carries TRBV5-4 and TRBJ1-6, with D possibly TRBD1 on 5 matching bases. The V gene's germline CDR1 is SGHNT and CDR2 YYREEE (reference sequence). The CDR3 runs 14 residues. V gave up 4 bases and J gave up 9 bases, with 14 bases separating them. As DNA, the CDR3 is TGTGCCAGCAGCCCTGGGGCCCGGCCTTCACCCCTCCACTTT. Translated, it gives CASSPGARPSPLHF.

The rearrangement links TRBV18 to TRBJ1-1, with D uncertain. V lost 2 bases and J 6 bases, leaving 10 bases between the germline ends. CDR3 length equals 13 residues. CDR1 and CDR2 (germline): KGHSH, LQKENI. The CDR3, as DNA: TGTGCCAGCTCACCAAGGAGAGGCCCTGAAGCTTTCTTT. It yields the protein CASSPRRGPEAFF.

V is TRBV30 and J is TRBJ2-7; TRBD2 aligns across 7 bases. Germline loops: CDR1 GTSNPN, CDR2 SVGIG (reference sequence). The length of the CDR3 is 16 residues. The V and J ends lost 2 bases and 3 bases, in that order; junction bases with no gene match: 13. CDR3 in amino acids: CAWSTTDLAESYEQYF. Here the CDR3 DNA reads TGTGCCTGGAGTACCACTGATCTAGCGGAAAGCTACGAGCAGTACTTC.

The rearrangement links TRBV2 to TRBJ1-4, with 10 bases identical to TRBD1. J was trimmed by 8 bases and V by 8 bases; bases with no gene match: 11. The CDR3 extends over 15 amino acids. CDR1 and CDR2 from the germline V gene are SNHLY and FYNNEI. In DNA, the CDR3 is TGTGCCAGCTCCCGCAGACAGGGGGCTTGGGAAAAACTGTTTTTT. It is translated as CASSRRQGAWEKLFF.

This rearrangement joins TRBV2 to TRBJ1-6, with 7 positions matching TRBD1. V dropped 4 bases and J dropped 5; count of bases not matched to a gene: 5. CDR1 and CDR2 (germline): SNHLY, FYNNEI. CDR3 length: 15 residues. The CDR3 protein is CASSVRGQNNSPLHF. The CDR3 coding sequence is TGTGCCAGCAGTGTAAGGGGACAGAATAATTCACCCCTCCACTTT.

This chain connects TRBV2 to TRBJ2-3, with 14 nucleotides matching TRBD2. J lost 4 bases, V lost 5 bases, and 11 bases had no gene match. CDR3 length: 18 amino acids. The germline gives CDR1 SNHLY, CDR2 FYNNEI. The CDR3 protein is CASSLTGTSGRNADTQYF. In DNA form, the CDR3 reads TGTGCCAGCAGTTTAACTGGGACTAGCGGGAGAAATGCAGATACGCAGTATTTT.

The chain couples TRBV6-6 to TRBJ2-1; 12 bases fit TRBD2. CDR3 size: 14 residues. Germline CDR1 and CDR2: MNHNY and SVGAGI (reference sequence). V lost 6 bases and J lost 9; bases outside the gene matches: 6. In nucleotides, the CDR3 is TGTGCCAGCAGGGCGACTAGCGGGAGCTTTGAGCAGTTCTTC. This encodes CASRATSGSFEQFF.

This clone was detected only a few times. The chain couples TRBV9 to TRBJ2-1, with TRBD2 identical over 12 bases. The CDR3 spans 16 residues. J was trimmed by 9 bases and V by 3 bases; bases with no gene match: 10. The V gene's germline CDR1 is SGDLS and CDR2 YYNGEE. The DNA for the CDR3 is TGTGCCAGCAGCGCCCTGACTAGCGGGAGCATCGGTGAGCAGTTCTTC. Its protein product is CASSALTSGSIGEQFF.

The rearrangement joins TRBV5-1 to TRBJ2-1; 7 bases map to TRBD2. The CDR3 sequence is 16 residues long. After removal of 1 base from V and 0 bases from J, the junction contained 4 bases not matched to a gene. Germline V gene data show CDR1 as SGHRS and CDR2 as YFSETQ. The CDR3 nucleotides read TGCGCCAGCAGCTTGAGTGGCGGGAGCTCCTACAATGAGCAGTTCTTC. This sequence encodes CASSLSGGSSYNEQFF.

About this clone: The junction departs from germline at one end; a sequencing error may be responsible. The chain joins TRBV19 to TRBJ2-3; TRBD2 agrees at 14 bases. The CDR3 has 17 amino acids. Germline CDR1 LNHDA, CDR2 SQIVND (reference sequence). Here the CDR3 reads CASSRLAGGLSIDTQYF. The CDR3 coding sequence is TGTGCCAGTAGTAGACTAGCGGGGGGGCTCAGCATAGATACGCAGTATTTT.

This clone appeared a single time. The chain recombines TRBV5-1 with TRBJ1-3; TRBD1 aligns across 7 bases. This CDR3 has 16 amino acids. The V gene's germline CDR1 is SGHRS and CDR2 YFSETQ. J gave up 1 base and V 4 bases, and 8 bases lay outside the gene matches. The CDR3 region is CASSLRDSDSGNTIYF. In DNA, the CDR3 is TGCGCCAGCAGCCTCCGGGACAGCGATTCTGGAAACACCATATATTTT.